The rows below give T cell receptor beta chains drawn from one sample of a study of response to subunit inactivated influenza vaccine. TCRdb called the RT-PCR reads again in MiXCR, with one record for every CDR3 protein. The repertoire holds 500,000 to 600,000 distinct CDR3 sequences, 15% to 20% seen once, with approximately 3% in the top ten. Sequences were derived from CD4+ T cells sorted from PBMCs, sampled less than 25 months after vaccination. Every receptor here comes from a man between 50 and 75 years old who received an inactivated influenza vaccine. Both conserved end residues are part of each CDR3. D genes are given only for firm matches. The listing skips clone size in some rows; elsewhere it reads once, few, many or a size class.

D gene: TRBD1; clone size: many; J gene: TRBJ1-2; V gene: TRBV5-6; CDR3 protein: CASSIWTGPVYGYTF; CDR3 DNA: TGTGCCAGCAGCATATGGACAGGGCCTGTTTATGGCTACACCTTC
D gene: TRBD1; clone size: many; J gene: TRBJ1-1; V gene: TRBV29-1; CDR3 protein: CSVEGTGPNTEAFF; CDR3 DNA: TGCAGCGTTGAAGGGACAGGGCCGAACACTGAAGCTTTCTTT
D gene: TRBD1; clone size: .; J gene: TRBJ2-7; V gene: TRBV20-1; CDR3 protein: CSANPGQVVDEQYF; CDR3 DNA: TGCAGTGCTAACCCCGGACAGGTTGTGGATGAGCAGTACTTC
D gene: .; clone size: few; J gene: TRBJ2-1; V gene: TRBV7-2; CDR3 protein: CASTGLGAESYNEQFF; CDR3 DNA: TGTGCCAGCACCGGATTAGGGGCGGAGTCCTACAATGAGCAGTTCTTC
D gene: .; clone size: .; J gene: TRBJ2-3; V gene: TRBV4-1; CDR3 protein: CASSQDGSARTDTQYF; CDR3 DNA: TGCGCCAGCAGCCAAGATGGAAGCGCCCGCACAGATACGCAGTATTTT
D gene: .; clone size: .; J gene: TRBJ2-3; V gene: TRBV6-5; CDR3 protein: CASSYSRGRNTQYF; CDR3 DNA: TGTGCCAGCAGTTACTCCCGGGGGCGGAATACGCAGTATTTT
D gene: .; clone size: few; J gene: TRBJ1-6; V gene: TRBV10-3; CDR3 protein: CAISDSTGNNSPLHF; CDR3 DNA: TGTGCCATCAGTGATTCTACAGGGAATAATTCACCCCTCCACTTT
D gene: .; clone size: .; J gene: TRBJ2-3; V gene: TRBV5-6; CDR3 protein: CASSLVVRIKDTQYF; CDR3 DNA: TGTGCCAGCAGCTTGGTTGTCCGGATTAAAGATACGCAGTATTTT
D gene: TRBD2; clone size: few; J gene: TRBJ2-7; V gene: TRBV20-1; CDR3 protein: CSAEIPTSGSYEQYF; CDR3 DNA: TGCAGTGCAGAAATACCGACTAGCGGGAGTTACGAGCAGTACTTC
D gene: TRBD2; clone size: many; J gene: TRBJ2-4; V gene: TRBV10-3; CDR3 protein: CAISDRASGSDIQYF; CDR3 DNA: TGTGCCATCAGTGATAGGGCTAGCGGGAGTGACATTCAGTACTTC
D gene: TRBD1; clone size: .; J gene: TRBJ2-4; V gene: TRBV30; CDR3 protein: CAWSKGAIKNIQYF; CDR3 DNA: TGTGCCTGGAGTAAGGGGGCTATCAAAAACATTCAGTACTTC
D gene: .; clone size: many; J gene: TRBJ2-3; V gene: TRBV6-6; CDR3 protein: CASTGDTQYF; CDR3 DNA: TGTGCCAGCACCGGGGATACGCAGTATTTT
D gene: .; clone size: few; J gene: TRBJ2-2; V gene: TRBV14; CDR3 protein: CASSPHGPGGELFF; CDR3 DNA: TGTGCCAGCAGCCCCCATGGACCCGGCGGGGAGCTGTTTTTT
D gene: .; clone size: few; J gene: TRBJ1-4; V gene: TRBV7-9; CDR3 protein: CASSPQGMRSNEKLFF; CDR3 DNA: TGTGCCAGCAGCCCGCAGGGGATGAGGTCTAATGAAAAACTGTTTTTT
D gene: .; clone size: few; J gene: TRBJ2-3; V gene: TRBV6-1; CDR3 protein: CASSRDREVRDTQYF; CDR3 DNA: TGTGCCAGCAGTCGCGACAGGGAGGTCAGAGATACGCAGTATTTT
D gene: TRBD1; clone size: many; J gene: TRBJ2-1; V gene: TRBV7-2; CDR3 protein: CASSPSGRGSYNEQFF; CDR3 DNA: TGTGCCAGCAGCCCAAGCGGCAGGGGGTCGTACAATGAGCAGTTCTTC
D gene: TRBD1; clone size: .; J gene: TRBJ2-5; V gene: TRBV24-1; CDR3 protein: CATSETGTAEETQYF; CDR3 DNA: TGTGCCACCAGTGAAACCGGGACAGCAGAAGAGACCCAGTACTTC
D gene: TRBD2; clone size: few; J gene: TRBJ2-7; V gene: TRBV7-2; CDR3 protein: CASSPPASGRAWYF; CDR3 DNA: TGTGCCAGCAGCCCCCCGGCTAGCGGGAGGGCCTGGTACTTC
D gene: TRBD1; clone size: few; J gene: TRBJ1-1; V gene: TRBV10-3; CDR3 protein: CAISKQGALTEAFF; CDR3 DNA: TGTGCCATCAGTAAACAGGGGGCTTTGACTGAAGCTTTCTTT
D gene: .; clone size: .; J gene: TRBJ2-3; V gene: TRBV6-2/TRBV6-3; CDR3 protein: CASSYPLDTQYF; CDR3 DNA: TGTGCCAGCAGTTACCCCTTGGATACGCAGTATTTT
D gene: TRBD1; clone size: many; J gene: TRBJ2-7; V gene: TRBV6-6; CDR3 protein: CASSYDREYEQYF; CDR3 DNA: TGTGCCAGCAGTTACGACAGGGAGTACGAGCAGTACTTC
D gene: TRBD1; clone size: few; J gene: TRBJ1-6; V gene: TRBV10-3; CDR3 protein: CAISSGTGGKDNSPLHF; CDR3 DNA: TGTGCCATCAGTTCCGGGACAGGGGGCAAGGATAATTCACCCCTCCACTTT
D gene: TRBD1; clone size: .; J gene: TRBJ2-3; V gene: TRBV20-1; CDR3 protein: CSAEPTGVPPDTQYF; CDR3 DNA: TGCAGTGCGGAACCAACAGGGGTACCCCCAGATACGCAGTATTTT
D gene: .; clone size: many; J gene: TRBJ2-3; V gene: TRBV12-3/TRBV12-4; CDR3 protein: CASSLARGDTQYF; CDR3 DNA: TGTGCCAGCAGTTTAGCCCGGGGGGATACGCAGTATTTT
D gene: .; clone size: few; J gene: TRBJ2-1; V gene: TRBV6-5; CDR3 protein: CASSYSHGYNEQFF; CDR3 DNA: TGTGCCAGCAGTTACTCCCACGGGTACAATGAGCAGTTCTTC
D gene: TRBD2; clone size: few; J gene: TRBJ2-2; V gene: TRBV30; CDR3 protein: CAWSVLSGRTGELFF; CDR3 DNA: TGTGCCTGGAGTGTACTTAGCGGGCGCACCGGGGAGCTGTTTTTT
D gene: .; clone size: .; J gene: TRBJ2-7; V gene: TRBV6-2/TRBV6-3; CDR3 protein: CASSSWQYEQYF; CDR3 DNA: TGTGCCAGCAGTTCATGGCAATACGAGCAGTACTTC
D gene: .; clone size: few; J gene: TRBJ1-5; V gene: TRBV3-1; CDR3 protein: CASSQGTVAPQHF; CDR3 DNA: TGTGCCAGCAGCCAAGGGACGGTGGCGCCCCAGCATTTT
D gene: .; clone size: few; J gene: TRBJ2-2; V gene: TRBV10-3; CDR3 protein: CASKLGGTNTGELFF; CDR3 DNA: TGTGCCTCGAAACTAGGGGGGACGAACACCGGGGAGCTGTTTTTT
D gene: TRBD1; clone size: .; J gene: TRBJ1-1; V gene: TRBV6-2/TRBV6-3; CDR3 protein: CASIVQGRTEAFF; CDR3 DNA: TGTGCCAGCATTGTACAGGGGAGGACTGAAGCTTTCTTT
D gene: TRBD1; clone size: .; J gene: TRBJ2-7; V gene: TRBV5-6; CDR3 protein: CASSTWDRGEQYF; CDR3 DNA: TGTGCCAGCAGCACCTGGGACAGGGGCGAGCAGTACTTC
D gene: .; clone size: many; J gene: TRBJ2-1; V gene: TRBV27; CDR3 protein: CASSFAGAYEQFF; CDR3 DNA: TGTGCCAGCAGTTTTGCCGGGGCGTATGAGCAGTTCTTC
D gene: .; clone size: many; J gene: TRBJ2-1; V gene: TRBV14; CDR3 protein: CASSEGVIYNEQFF; CDR3 DNA: TGTGCCAGCAGCGAGGGGGTGATCTACAATGAGCAGTTCTTC
D gene: .; clone size: few; J gene: TRBJ2-5; V gene: TRBV20-1; CDR3 protein: CSARGTKGLETQYF; CDR3 DNA: TGCAGTGCTAGAGGGACTAAGGGCCTCGAGACCCAGTACTTC
D gene: TRBD2; clone size: .; J gene: TRBJ2-3; V gene: TRBV9; CDR3 protein: CASSVGTSDSTDTQYF; CDR3 DNA: TGTGCCAGCAGCGTAGGGACTAGCGATAGCACAGATACGCAGTATTTT
D gene: TRBD2; clone size: medium-sized; J gene: TRBJ2-3; V gene: TRBV7-2; CDR3 protein: CASSLSLAGGRGTDTQYF; CDR3 DNA: TGTGCCAGCAGCTTGTCGCTAGCGGGGGGGCGTGGCACAGATACGCAGTATTTT
D gene: .; clone size: .; J gene: TRBJ2-2; V gene: TRBV18; CDR3 protein: CASSSQTLTGELFF; CDR3 DNA: TGTGCCAGCTCATCACAGACCCTCACCGGGGAGCTGTTTTTT
D gene: .; clone size: .; J gene: TRBJ2-3; V gene: TRBV5-1; CDR3 protein: CASSFRSSTDTQYF; CDR3 DNA: TGCGCCAGCAGCTTCCGATCTAGCACAGATACGCAGTATTTT
D gene: .; clone size: few; J gene: TRBJ1-1; V gene: TRBV5-1; CDR3 protein: CASSLGGGALNTEAFF; CDR3 DNA: TGCGCCAGCAGCTTGGGAGGAGGGGCTTTGAACACTGAAGCTTTCTTT
D gene: TRBD2; clone size: .; J gene: TRBJ2-3; V gene: TRBV7-2; CDR3 protein: CASSFTSGSSSTDTQYF; CDR3 DNA: TGTGCCAGCAGCTTTACTAGCGGGAGCAGTAGCACAGATACGCAGTATTTT
D gene: TRBD1; clone size: many; J gene: TRBJ2-1; V gene: TRBV29-1; CDR3 protein: CSVEGDRFYNEQFF; CDR3 DNA: TGCAGCGTTGAAGGGGACAGATTTTACAATGAGCAGTTCTTC